The entry below gives a single TCR beta chain sequence along with its context. What it binds is unknown. The data are from a study of shared clonotypes between healthy human individuals. The V end lost 0 bases, the J end lost 4 bases, and 9 bases lay between the germline ends. Per the germline V gene, CDR1 is KGHSH and CDR2 is LQKENI. The CDR3 runs to 15 residues. Study-level points and caveats: Sequencing depth was expected to influence donor clonotype sharing.

Replicate PCRs from sorted subsets contained roughly 220 ng DNA, which is around 30,000 T cell genomes. Clones were sequenced by immunoSEQ multiplex PCR, and TCRdb holds only the in-frame ones, with some missing. The sample holds about 1 million clones, about 76% seen once. The material sequenced was memory CD4+ T cells sorted from blood. This sample's subset: CD45RA-negative fraction. The origin of this receptor is a man between 18 and 29 years old in good health. The chain couples TRBV18 to TRBJ1-4, with a weak D call TRBD1 (5 bases). The CDR3 loop reads CASSPPGRVNEKLFF. The CDR3 DNA is TGTGCCAGCTCACCACCGGGCAGGGTTAATGAAAAACTGTTTTTT.